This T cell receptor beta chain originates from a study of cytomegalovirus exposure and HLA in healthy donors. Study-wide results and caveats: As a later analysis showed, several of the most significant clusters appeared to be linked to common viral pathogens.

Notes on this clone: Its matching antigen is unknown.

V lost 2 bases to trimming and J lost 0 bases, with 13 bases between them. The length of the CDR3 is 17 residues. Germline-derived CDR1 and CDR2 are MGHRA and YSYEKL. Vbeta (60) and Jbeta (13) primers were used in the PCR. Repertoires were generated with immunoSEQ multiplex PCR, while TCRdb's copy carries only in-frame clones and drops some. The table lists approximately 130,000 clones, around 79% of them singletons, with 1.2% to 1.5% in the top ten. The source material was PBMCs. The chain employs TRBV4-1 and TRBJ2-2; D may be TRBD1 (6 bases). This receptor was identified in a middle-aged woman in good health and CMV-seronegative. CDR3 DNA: TGCGCCAGCAGCCAACCGGGACAAAGCCCGAACACCGGGGAGCTGTTTTTT. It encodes CASSQPGQSPNTGELFF.